A selection of T cell receptor beta chains follows, all from one sample in a study of T cells in tuberculosis. Sequencing used immunoSEQ multiplex PCR; TCRdb keeps in-frame clones, though not all of them. The table lists around 30,000 clones, approximately 94% of them singletons. Here the sequenced sample was PBMCs, taken at tuberculosis diagnosis. These receptors were obtained from an adult with tuberculosis. Each CDR3 is given with its conserved first and last residue. A D gene is named only where the DNA matches it firmly. Where a row states a size, it is once, few, many or the class of an expanded clone; other rows omit it.

TRBV6-6,TRBJ2-7,TRBD2,-,TGTGCCAGCGCGACGCGAGCGGGAGTCGAAGGCGAGCAGTACTTC,CASATRAGVEGEQYF
TRBV29-1,TRBJ2-1,-,-,TGCAGCGTTGAGGACAGCAACATAGGCGATGAGCAGTTCTTC,CSVEDSNIGDEQFF
TRBV19,TRBJ2-5,-,once,TGTGCCAGTAGTCTAAGACTAGAGCCAGAGACCCAGTACTTC,CASSLRLEPETQYF
TRBV30,TRBJ2-1,TRBD2,-,TGTGCTTTCGGACTAGCGGGGGCCAGGCCCGAGTTCTTC,CAFGLAGARPEFF
TRBV11-2,TRBJ2-7,TRBD1,-,TGTGCCAGCAGCTTAGGGACAGGGTACGAGCAGTACTTC,CASSLGTGYEQYF
TRBV5-5,TRBJ1-4,-,-,TGTGCCAGCAGCTTGGAGGTGACAGGTATCCTGGAAAAACTGTTTTTT,CASSLEVTGILEKLFF
TRBV5-1,TRBJ1-1,-,-,TGCGCCAGCAGCCCGGAGGTCGTTTTTAGGGTGGGAGGCACTGAAGCTTTCTTT,CASSPEVVFRVGGTEAFF
TRBV7-8,TRBJ1-5,TRBD1,-,TGTGCCAGCAGCAGCTCCGGGACAGATTACTCTAGCAATCAGCCCCAGCATTTT,CASSSSGTDYSSNQPQHF
TRBV5-1,TRBJ2-1,TRBD2,-,TGCGCCAGCAGCCCGGGACTAGCGGGAGTTCAGCACTACAATGAGCAGTTCTTC,CASSPGLAGVQHYNEQFF
TRBV27,TRBJ2-2,-,-,TGTGCCAGCAGTTTACACGGGGAGCTGTTTTTT,CASSLHGELFF
TRBV30,TRBJ2-3,TRBD2,-,TGTGCCTGGGCTAAAGGGACTAGCACAAGCACAGATACGCAGTATTTT,CAWAKGTSTSTDTQYF
TRBV7-9,TRBJ1-1,TRBD1,-,TGTGCCAGCGGAGGGACAGGCGGGGCTGAAGCTTTCTTT,CASGGTGGAEAFF